Each of the 11 T cell receptor beta chains below was sequenced from the same sample in a study of blood T cell repertoires in COVID-19. Here immunoSEQ multiplex PCR was the method, and the copy in TCRdb shows in-frame clones only, minus some. This table has over 85,000 clones, less than 90% appearing once. Sequences were obtained from peripheral blood. These receptors all come from a man between 60 and 70 years old with acute or convalescent COVID-19.

This clone was counted only a few times. This sequence joins TRBV19 and TRBJ1-5; 7 bases align to TRBD1. The CDR3 extends over 15 amino acids. The J segment lost 2 bases and the V segment lost 6 bases, leaving 7 bases of the junction unmatched. Germline V gives CDR1 LNHDA, CDR2 SQIVND (reference sequence). The CDR3 bases are TGTGCCAGTAGGCAAACAGGGGCGCGCAATCAGCCCCAGCATTTT. It encodes CASRQTGARNQPQHF.

The V gene is TRBV16, the J gene TRBJ1-3; possibly TRBD1 for D (6 bases). V lost 0 bases to trimming and J lost 9 bases, with 9 bases between them. There are 13 residues in the CDR3. Per germline, CDR1 KGHSY and CDR2 FQNENV. The CDR3 bases are TGTGCCAGCAGCCAATCCAGGGGCGGCACCATATATTTT. It encodes CASSQSRGGTIYF.

This clone was observed once. CDR3 in amino acids: CASSLRAGGSTEAFF. The CDR3 DNA sequence: TGTGCCAGCAGCCTTCGGGCAGGAGGTAGCACTGAAGCTTTCTTT. The chain employs TRBV3-1 (or the pseudogene TRBV3-2) and TRBJ1-1, with D unresolved. V lost 4 bases and J lost 4, with 16 bases in between. There are 15 residues in the CDR3. CDR1 and CDR2 (germline): LGHDT, YNNKEL (reference sequence).

This clone was counted once. V is TRBV6-1 and J is TRBJ2-1; D call uncertain. The CDR3 covers 18 residues. V was clipped by 1 base and J by 3 bases, with 19 bases between them. Germline V gives CDR1 MNHNS, CDR2 SASEGT. The CDR3 protein is CASSEVGPRPSFYNEQFF. CDR3 in DNA: TGTGCCAGCAGTGAAGTTGGTCCCCGCCCAAGCTTCTACAATGAGCAGTTCTTC.

The chain is built from TRBV9 and TRBJ1-1; TRBD1 agrees at 9 bases. With V trimmed by 6 bases and J by 2 bases, 8 bases remained unmatched. The CDR3 spans 15 residues. Germline CDR1 SGDLS, CDR2 YYNGEE. The CDR3 is CASTRGQGTNTEAFF. DNA for the CDR3: TGTGCCAGCACCCGGGGACAGGGAACAAACACTGAAGCTTTCTTT.

In its sample, this clone was seen once. The chain carries TRBV5-1 and TRBJ1-5; no clear D gene. Germline-derived CDR1 and CDR2 are SGHRS and YFSETQ. CDR3 length: 14 residues. The V end lost 0 bases, the J end lost 0 bases, and 4 bases lay between the germline ends. CDR3: CASSLAGSNQPQHF. CDR3 in DNA: TGCGCCAGCAGCTTGGCGGGTAGCAATCAGCCCCAGCATTTT.

The rearrangement joins TRBV15 to TRBJ1-1, with a weak D call TRBD1 (5 bases). The length of the CDR3 is 13 residues. V was shortened by 6 bases and J by 4 bases, with 12 bases between the two germline ends. Germline loops: CDR1 LNHNV, CDR2 YYDKDF (reference sequence). The CDR3 loop is CATSLAGLTEAFF. The CDR3 DNA follows: TGTGCCACCAGTTTAGCAGGGCTCACTGAAGCTTTCTTT.

The chain uses TRBV15 and TRBJ1-6; D perhaps matches TRBD1 (5 bases). This CDR3 has 15 amino acids. V was shortened by 6 bases and J by 6 bases, with 15 bases between the two germline ends. CDR1 is LNHNV and CDR2 is YYDKDF in the germline V gene (reference sequence). The DNA for the CDR3 is TGTGCCACCAGGGACACCGGGACTTTTAATTCACCCCTCCACTTT. Translation: CATRDTGTFNSPLHF.

The chain couples TRBV5-1 to TRBJ2-5; D possibly corresponds to TRBD1 (6 bases). The CDR3 covers 15 residues. Trimming removed 5 bases at V and 6 bases at J, with 20 bases between. Germline V gene data show CDR1 as SGHRS and CDR2 as YFSETQ. The CDR3 DNA sequence: TGCGCCAGCAGAAACAGGGAAGGGGCTGGAAAGACCCAGTACTTC. It encodes CASRNREGAGKTQYF.

This clone was picked up a small number of times. The rearrangement links TRBV9 to TRBJ2-1, with D tentatively TRBD2 (5 bases). This CDR3 region has 15 residues. Trimming removed 0 bases at V and 7 bases at J, with 14 bases between. Germline-derived CDR1 and CDR2 are SGDLS and YYNGEE. The CDR3 nucleotides read TGTGCCAGCAGCGTAGGTAGGGAGAGGGTGAATGAGCAGTTCTTC. Its protein is CASSVGRERVNEQFF.

The chain couples TRBV19 to TRBJ2-1; 8 positions agree with TRBD2. With 4 bases clipped from V and 7 bases from J, the junction kept 12 bases outside the gene matches. This CDR3 spans 16 amino acids. Germline lookup yields CDR1 LNHDA and CDR2 SQIVND (reference sequence). In DNA, the CDR3 is TGTGCCAGTAGTACCCCCACTAGCGGTAACTCAAATGAGCAGTTCTTC. This gives the protein CASSTPTSGNSNEQFF.